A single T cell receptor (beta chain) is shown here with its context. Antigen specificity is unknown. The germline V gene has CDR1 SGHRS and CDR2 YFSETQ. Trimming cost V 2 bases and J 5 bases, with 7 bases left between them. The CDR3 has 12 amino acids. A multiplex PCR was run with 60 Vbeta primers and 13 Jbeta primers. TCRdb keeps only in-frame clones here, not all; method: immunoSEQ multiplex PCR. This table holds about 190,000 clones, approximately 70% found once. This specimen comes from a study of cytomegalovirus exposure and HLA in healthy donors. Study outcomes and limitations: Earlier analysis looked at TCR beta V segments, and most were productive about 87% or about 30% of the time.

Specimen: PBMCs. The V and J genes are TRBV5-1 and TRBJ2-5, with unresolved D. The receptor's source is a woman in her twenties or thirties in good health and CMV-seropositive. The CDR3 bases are TGCGCCAGCAGCTTAAACGGGGAGACCCAGTACTTC. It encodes CASSLNGETQYF.